The 11 T cell receptor beta chains below were found in one sample sequenced in a study of T-cell reconstitution after alpha-beta-depleted transplantation in children. Unique molecular identifiers were incorporated into the prepared TCRbeta library. MiXCR, applied by TCRdb to the PCR reads, yields one record per CDR3 protein. This table holds some 500,000 distinct CDR3 sequences, 15% to 20% found once. The sequencing used PBMCs from the stem cell graft donor, collected from the stem cell graft. The receptors here all came from a human donor who donated a stem cell graft to a child with acute lymphoblastic leukemia.

This rearrangement joins TRBV6-5 to TRBJ2-5; possible D gene TRBD2, 7 bases. With 1 base removed from V and 4 bases from J, the gap between germline ends came to 10 bases. This CDR3 comprises 14 residues. Looked up from germline, CDR1 is MNHEY and CDR2 is SVGAGI. CDR3 nucleotide sequence: TGTGCCAGCAGTTACTGGGGGGGGGCAGAGACCCAGTACTTC. Translating gives CASSYWGGAETQYF.

The chain couples TRBV20-1 to TRBJ2-3, with D perhaps matching TRBD2 (5 bases). The CDR3 extends over 11 amino acids. Trimming removed 1 base at V and 8 bases at J, with 7 bases between. The germline V gene encodes CDR1 DFQATT and CDR2 SNEGSKA (reference sequence). CDR3 DNA sequence: TGCAGTGCTAGAGCCGGGGTTACGCAGTATTTT. Protein: CSARAGVTQYF.

Only a few counts were recorded for this clonotype. The J gene is TRBJ2-3, the V gene TRBV29-1, with D perhaps matching TRBD1 or TRBD2 (6 bases each). The CDR3 sequence is 16 residues long. V was clipped by 5 bases and J by 8 bases, with 26 bases between them. Germline V gives CDR1 SQVTM, CDR2 ANQGSEA. CDR3 in DNA: TGCAGCGTTTTCGAAAGGAGGGGACACCCCCCCGGTACGCAGTATTTT. This codes for CSVFERRGHPPGTQYF.

The chain has TRBV6-2 or TRBV6-3 and TRBJ1-1; no definite D call. This CDR3 has 13 amino acids. Between the trimmed V and J ends, which lost 4 bases and 1 base, there was a span of 7 bases. Germline CDR1 and CDR2: MNHEY and SVGEGT. The CDR3, as DNA: TGTGCCAGCAGTTCCCGGGAGAACACTGAAGCTTTCTTT. Amino acids: CASSSRENTEAFF.

This clonotype has a handful of counts. CDR3 protein: CASSIENTYEQYF. CDR3 in DNA: TGCGCCAGCAGCATAGAAAACACCTACGAGCAGTACTTC. The chain links TRBV5-1 to TRBJ2-7; D call uncertain. Germline CDR1 is SGHRS and CDR2 is YFSETQ. V was shortened by 4 bases and J by 2 bases, with 10 bases between the two germline ends. The CDR3 spans 13 residues.

This clonotype has more than one count but fewer than ten. The V gene is TRBV27, the J gene TRBJ2-3; either TRBD1 or TRBD2 may fit D (5 bases each). CDR3 length: 15 amino acids. Germline-derived CDR1 and CDR2 are MNHEY and SMNVEV (reference sequence). V shed 1 base and J shed 2 bases, with 10 bases lying between them. The CDR3 loop is CASSLWGSATDTQYF. CDR3 nucleotides: TGTGCCAGCAGTTTATGGGGGTCTGCCACAGATACGCAGTATTTT.

The gene calls are TRBV5-1 and TRBJ1-6, with D maybe TRBD1 (6 bases). CDR1 and CDR2 from the germline V gene are SGHRS and YFSETQ. The CDR3 totals 16 residues. V dropped 0 bases and J dropped 0 bases, with 7 bases sitting between them. The CDR3 nucleotides are TGCGCCAGCAGCTTGGAGGACAGCTCCTATAATTCACCCCTCCACTTT. Protein sequence: CASSLEDSSYNSPLHF.

This clonotype came up a few times. V usage is TRBV20-1 and J usage is TRBJ1-2; D is perhaps TRBD1 (5 bases). This CDR3 spans 13 amino acids. CDR1 is DFQATT, CDR2 SNEGSKA, per germline (reference sequence). The V gene lost 1 base and the J gene lost 2 bases, with 8 bases spanning the gap. The CDR3 coding sequence is TGCAGTGCTAGAGCAGGGCGGAACTATGGCTACACCTTC. Translation gives CSARAGRNYGYTF.

The rearrangement uses TRBV11-2 and TRBJ2-7, with D hard to call. Trimming took off 3 bases at V and 0 bases at J, with 12 bases between the two ends. The CDR3 consists of 15 residues. Germline V gene lookup returns CDR1 SGHAT and CDR2 FQNNGV. The CDR3 bases are TGTGCCAGCAGCTTCCGGGCAGAGAGCTCCTACGAGCAGTACTTC. Encoded protein: CASSFRAESSYEQYF.

V is TRBV6-5 and J is TRBJ2-7; 9 positions agree with TRBD1. Germline CDR1 reads MNHEY; CDR2 reads SVGAGI. The V segment lost 4 bases and the J segment 0 bases; nucleotides outside the gene matches: 4. The length of the CDR3 is 15 residues. In DNA, the CDR3 is TGTGCCAGCAGTTGGGACAGGGCACCCTCCTACGAGCAGTACTTC. It codes for CASSWDRAPSYEQYF.

This clonotype was seen a handful of times. V gene TRBV7-9 combines with J gene TRBJ2-3; 9 bases agree with TRBD1. V gave up 6 bases and J gave up 2 bases; unmatched junction bases: 12. CDR3 length equals 17 residues. CDR1 is SEHNR and CDR2 is FQNEAQ in the germline V gene (reference sequence). The CDR3: CASRRPTGGGNTDTQYF. The CDR3 DNA reads as TGTGCCAGCAGACGACCAACAGGGGGCGGGAACACAGATACGCAGTATTTT. Based on the CDR3 plus reference TRBV7-9 and TRBJ2-3, the full variable domain is DTGVSQNPRHKITKRGQNVTFRCDPISEHNRLYWYRQTLGQGPEFLTYFQNEAQLEKSRLLSDRFSAERPKGSFSTLEIQRTEQGDSAMYLCASRRPTGGGNTDTQYFGPGTRLTVL.